This entry is about one T cell receptor beta chain. TCRdb keeps only in-frame clones here, not all; method: immunoSEQ multiplex PCR. This table holds about 150,000 clones, around 83% found once. The CDR3 covers 15 residues. Germline values: CDR1 LGHNA, CDR2 YSLEER. V shed 3 bases, J shed 5 bases, and the junction held 5 bases outside the gene matches. This sample is drawn from a study of blood T cell repertoires in COVID-19. Turning to the study itself: The United States, Italy and Spain were the sources of the acute and convalescent COVID-19 samples. T cells, B-cell-depleted T cells, or PBMCs supplied cDNA or gDNA.

This receptor was taken from a woman aged 50 to 65 with acute or convalescent COVID-19. Sequenced sample: peripheral blood. The chain links TRBV4-3 to TRBJ2-1, with 9 bases matching TRBD2. For the CDR3, the DNA is TGCGCCAGCAGCCAGCAGCGGGAGGTCCACAATGAGCAGTTCTTC. Protein product: CASSQQREVHNEQFF.